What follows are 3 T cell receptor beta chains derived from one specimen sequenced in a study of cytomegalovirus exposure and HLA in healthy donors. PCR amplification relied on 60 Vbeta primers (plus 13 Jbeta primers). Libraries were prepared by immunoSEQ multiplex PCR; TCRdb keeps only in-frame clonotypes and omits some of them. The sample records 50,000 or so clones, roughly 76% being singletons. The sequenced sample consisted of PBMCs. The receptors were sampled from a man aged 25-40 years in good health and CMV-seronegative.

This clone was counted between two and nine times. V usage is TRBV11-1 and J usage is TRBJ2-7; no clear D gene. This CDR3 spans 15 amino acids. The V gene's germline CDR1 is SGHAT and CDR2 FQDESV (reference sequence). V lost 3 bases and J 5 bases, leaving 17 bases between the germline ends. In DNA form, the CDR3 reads TGTGCCAGCAGCTTTCTTTCAGGTGTATCCCACGAGCAGTACTTC. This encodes CASSFLSGVSHEQYF. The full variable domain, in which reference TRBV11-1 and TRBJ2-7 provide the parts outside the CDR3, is EAEVAQSPRYKITEKSQAVAFWCDPISGHATLYWYRQILGQGPELLVQFQDESVVDDSQLPKDRFSAERLKGVDSTLKIQPAELGDSAMYLCASSFLSGVSHEQYFGPGTRLTVT.

This chain's CDR3 is CASSPDRVKGQYF. CDR3 DNA: TGTGCCAGCAGCCCGGACAGGGTGAAGGGGCAGTACTTC. The gene calls are TRBV7-2 and TRBJ2-7, with 8 nucleotides matching TRBD1. The V gene's germline CDR1 is SGHTA and CDR2 FQGNSA. The CDR3 covers 13 residues. The J segment lost 9 bases and the V segment lost 5 bases, leaving 9 bases of the junction unmatched.

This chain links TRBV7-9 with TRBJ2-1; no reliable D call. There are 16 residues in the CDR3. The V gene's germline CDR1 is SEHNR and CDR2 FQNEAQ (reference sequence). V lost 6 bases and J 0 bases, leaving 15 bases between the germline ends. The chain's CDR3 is CASRLNRGASYNEQFF. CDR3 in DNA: TGTGCCAGCAGATTGAATCGCGGTGCCTCCTACAATGAGCAGTTCTTC.